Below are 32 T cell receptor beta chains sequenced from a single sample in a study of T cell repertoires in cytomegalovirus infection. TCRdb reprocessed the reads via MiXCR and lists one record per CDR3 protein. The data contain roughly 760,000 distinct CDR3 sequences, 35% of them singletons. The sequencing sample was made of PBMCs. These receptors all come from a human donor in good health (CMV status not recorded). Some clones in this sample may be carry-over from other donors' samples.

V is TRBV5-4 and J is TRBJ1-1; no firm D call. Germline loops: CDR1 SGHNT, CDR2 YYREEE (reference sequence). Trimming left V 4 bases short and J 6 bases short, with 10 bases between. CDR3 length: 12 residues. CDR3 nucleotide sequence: TGTGCCAGCAGCCCTGAGGCGGCTGAAGCTTTCTTT. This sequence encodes CASSPEAAEAFF.

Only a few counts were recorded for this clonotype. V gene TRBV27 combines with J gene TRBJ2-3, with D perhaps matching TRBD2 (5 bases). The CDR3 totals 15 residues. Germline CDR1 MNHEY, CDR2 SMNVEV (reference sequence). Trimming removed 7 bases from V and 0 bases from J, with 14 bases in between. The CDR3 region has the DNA TGTGCCAGCACCCTAGAGGGCTCTAGCACAGATACGCAGTATTTT. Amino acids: CASTLEGSSTDTQYF.

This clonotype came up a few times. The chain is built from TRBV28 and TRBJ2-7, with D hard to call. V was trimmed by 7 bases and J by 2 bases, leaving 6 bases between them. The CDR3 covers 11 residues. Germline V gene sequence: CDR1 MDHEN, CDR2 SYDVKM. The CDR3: CASTNTYEQYF. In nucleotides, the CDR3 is TGTGCCAGCACCAACACCTACGAGCAGTACTTC.

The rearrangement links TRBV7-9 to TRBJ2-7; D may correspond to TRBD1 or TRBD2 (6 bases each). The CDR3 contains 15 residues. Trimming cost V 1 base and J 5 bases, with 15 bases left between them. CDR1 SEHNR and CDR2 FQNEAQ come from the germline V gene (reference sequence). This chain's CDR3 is CASSLDGGEADEQYF. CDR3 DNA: TGTGCCAGCAGCTTAGACGGGGGCGAGGCCGACGAGCAGTACTTC.

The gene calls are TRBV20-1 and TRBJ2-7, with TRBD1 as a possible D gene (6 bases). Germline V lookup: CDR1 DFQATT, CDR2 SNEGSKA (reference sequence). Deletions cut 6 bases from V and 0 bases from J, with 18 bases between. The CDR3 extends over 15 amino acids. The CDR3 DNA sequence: TGCAGTGCAAAAAACTACAGGGATCTCTCCTACGAGCAGTACTTC. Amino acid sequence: CSAKNYRDLSYEQYF.

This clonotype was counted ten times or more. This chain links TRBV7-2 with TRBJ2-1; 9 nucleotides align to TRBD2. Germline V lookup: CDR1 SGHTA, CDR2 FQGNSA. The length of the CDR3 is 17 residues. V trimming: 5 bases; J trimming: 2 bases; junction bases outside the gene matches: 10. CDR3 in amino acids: CASSPSLAGGTYNEQFF. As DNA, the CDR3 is TGTGCCAGCAGCCCCAGTCTGGCGGGAGGGACCTACAATGAGCAGTTCTTC.

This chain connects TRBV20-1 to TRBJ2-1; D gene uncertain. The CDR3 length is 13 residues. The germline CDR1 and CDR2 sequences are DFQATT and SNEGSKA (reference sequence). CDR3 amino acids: CTPGRGDMSEQFF. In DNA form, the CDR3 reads TGCACCCCCGGGCGTGGGGATATGAGTGAGCAGTTCTTC.

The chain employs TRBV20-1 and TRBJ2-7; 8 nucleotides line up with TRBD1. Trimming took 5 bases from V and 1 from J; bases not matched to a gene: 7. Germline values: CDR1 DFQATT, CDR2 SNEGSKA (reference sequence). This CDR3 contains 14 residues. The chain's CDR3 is CSAQDRVYSYEQYF. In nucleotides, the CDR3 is TGCAGTGCTCAGGACAGGGTATATTCCTACGAGCAGTACTTC.

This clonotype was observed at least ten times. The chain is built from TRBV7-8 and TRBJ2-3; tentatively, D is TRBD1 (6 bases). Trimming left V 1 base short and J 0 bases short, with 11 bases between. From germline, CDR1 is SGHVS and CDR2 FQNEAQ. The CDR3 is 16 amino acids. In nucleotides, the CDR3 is TGTGCCAGCAGCTTAGTTCCAGGGGCTAGCACAGATACGCAGTATTTT. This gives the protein CASSLVPGASTDTQYF.

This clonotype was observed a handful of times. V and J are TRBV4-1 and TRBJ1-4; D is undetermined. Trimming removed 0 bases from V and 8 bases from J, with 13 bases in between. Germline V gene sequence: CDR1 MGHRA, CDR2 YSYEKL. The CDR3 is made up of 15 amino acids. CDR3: CASSQEGGFGEKLFF. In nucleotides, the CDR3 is TGCGCCAGCAGCCAAGAGGGTGGTTTCGGAGAAAAACTGTTTTTT.

CDR3 amino acids: CASSFTLPTTGTNYGYTF. CDR3 DNA: TGTGCCAGCAGCTTCACTCTCCCCACGACAGGAACTAACTATGGCTACACCTTC. The V call is TRBV11-3, the J call TRBJ1-2, with TRBD1 as a possible D gene (6 bases). V was trimmed by 3 bases and J by 0 bases, leaving 20 bases between them. The length of the CDR3 is 18 residues. The germline CDR1 and CDR2 sequences are SGHNT and YENEEA. Full variable domain (outside the CDR3, taken from reference TRBV11-3 and TRBJ1-2): EAGVVQSPRYKIIEKKQPVAFWCNPISGHNTLYWYLQNLGQGPELLIRYENEEAVDDSQLPKDRFSAERLKGVDSTLKIQPAELGDSAVYLCASSFTLPTTGTNYGYTFGSGTRLTVV.

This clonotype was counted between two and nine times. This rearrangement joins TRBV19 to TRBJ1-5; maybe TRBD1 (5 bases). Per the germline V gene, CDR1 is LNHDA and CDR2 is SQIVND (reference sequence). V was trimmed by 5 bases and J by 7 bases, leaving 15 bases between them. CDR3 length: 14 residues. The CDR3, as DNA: TGTGCCAGTAGTGACAACAGGTTGGCGCAGCCCCAGCATTTT. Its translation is CASSDNRLAQPQHF.

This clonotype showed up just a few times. Here the CDR3 reads CASSLDDPAQEKLFF. The CDR3 nucleotides read TGTGCCAGCAGCTTAGACGACCCTGCCCAGGAAAAACTGTTTTTT. This chain joins TRBV7-2 and TRBJ1-4; D is unclear. Trimming left V 1 base short and J 8 bases short, with 14 bases between. The CDR3 loop spans 15 amino acids. CDR1 is SGHTA, CDR2 FQGNSA, per germline.

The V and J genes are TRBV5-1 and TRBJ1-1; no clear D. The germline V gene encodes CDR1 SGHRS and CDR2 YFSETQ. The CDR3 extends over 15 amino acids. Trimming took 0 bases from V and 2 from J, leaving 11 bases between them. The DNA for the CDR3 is TGCGCCAGCAGCTTGGGGTCTCAGAAAAACACTGAAGCTTTCTTT. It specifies CASSLGSQKNTEAFF.

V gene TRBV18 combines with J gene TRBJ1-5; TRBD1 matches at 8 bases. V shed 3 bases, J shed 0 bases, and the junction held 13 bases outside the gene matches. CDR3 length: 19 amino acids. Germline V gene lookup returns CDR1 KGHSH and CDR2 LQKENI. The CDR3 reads CASSPGQESPLYSNQPQHF. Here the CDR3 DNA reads TGTGCCAGCTCACCGGGACAGGAGTCACCCTTGTATAGCAATCAGCCCCAGCATTTT.

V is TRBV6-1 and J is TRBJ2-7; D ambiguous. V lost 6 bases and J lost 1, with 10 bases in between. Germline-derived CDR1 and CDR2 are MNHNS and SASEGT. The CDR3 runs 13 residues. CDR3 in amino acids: CASRASKSYEQYF. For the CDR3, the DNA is TGTGCCAGCAGGGCCTCCAAGTCCTACGAGCAGTACTTC.

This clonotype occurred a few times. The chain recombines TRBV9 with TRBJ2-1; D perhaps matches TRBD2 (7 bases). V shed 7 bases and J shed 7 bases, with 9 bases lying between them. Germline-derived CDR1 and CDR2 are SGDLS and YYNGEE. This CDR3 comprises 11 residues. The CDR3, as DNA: TGTGCCAGCGGGGGGGCTAATGAGCAGTTCTTC. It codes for CASGGANEQFF.

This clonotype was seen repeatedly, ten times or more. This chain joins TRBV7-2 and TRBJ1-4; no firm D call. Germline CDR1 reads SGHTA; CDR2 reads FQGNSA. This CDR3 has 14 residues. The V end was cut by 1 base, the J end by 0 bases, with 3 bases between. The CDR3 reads CASSLEATNEKLFF. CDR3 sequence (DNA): TGTGCCAGCAGCTTAGAAGCAACTAATGAAAAACTGTTTTTT.

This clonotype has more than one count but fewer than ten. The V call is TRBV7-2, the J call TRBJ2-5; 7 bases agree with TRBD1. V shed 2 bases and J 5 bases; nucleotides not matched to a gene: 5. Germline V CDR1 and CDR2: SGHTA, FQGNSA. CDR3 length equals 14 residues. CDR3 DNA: TGTGCCAGCAGCTTACAGGGGGTTTCGGAGACCCAGTACTTC. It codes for CASSLQGVSETQYF.

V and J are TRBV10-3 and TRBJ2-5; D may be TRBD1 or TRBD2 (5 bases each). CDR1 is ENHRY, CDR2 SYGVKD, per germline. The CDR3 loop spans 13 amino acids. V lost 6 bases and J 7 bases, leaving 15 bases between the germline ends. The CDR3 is CAISPRDPGTQYF. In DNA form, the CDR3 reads TGTGCCATCAGCCCCCGGGACCCTGGGACCCAGTACTTC.

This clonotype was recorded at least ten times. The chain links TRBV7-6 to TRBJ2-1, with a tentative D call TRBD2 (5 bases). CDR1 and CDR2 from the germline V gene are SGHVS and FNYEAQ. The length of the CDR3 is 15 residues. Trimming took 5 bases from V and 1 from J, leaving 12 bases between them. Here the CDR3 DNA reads TGTGCCAGCAGCCCTCTGGCGGGTTCCTACAATGAGCAGTTCTTC. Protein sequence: CASSPLAGSYNEQFF.

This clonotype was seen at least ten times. The CDR3 spells CASSRRQNQPQHF. CDR3 DNA: TGTGCCAGCAGTAGACGACAGAATCAGCCCCAGCATTTT. V and J are TRBV27 and TRBJ1-5, with D perhaps matching TRBD1 (5 bases). This CDR3 has 13 amino acids. Trimming took off 5 bases at V and 4 bases at J, with 9 bases between the two ends. Germline V gene lookup returns CDR1 MNHEY and CDR2 SMNVEV (reference sequence).

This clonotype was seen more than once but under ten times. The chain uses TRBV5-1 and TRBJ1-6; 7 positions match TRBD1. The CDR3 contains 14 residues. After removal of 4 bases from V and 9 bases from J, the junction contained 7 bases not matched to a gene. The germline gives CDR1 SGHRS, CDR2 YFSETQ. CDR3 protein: CASSANRGVSPLHF. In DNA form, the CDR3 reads TGCGCCAGCAGCGCTAACAGGGGCGTTTCACCCCTCCACTTT.

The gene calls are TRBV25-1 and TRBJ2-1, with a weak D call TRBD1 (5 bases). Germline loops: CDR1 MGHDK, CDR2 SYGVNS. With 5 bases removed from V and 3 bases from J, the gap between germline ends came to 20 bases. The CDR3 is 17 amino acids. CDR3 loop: CASSPQPGAGIYNEQFF. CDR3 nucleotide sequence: TGTGCCAGCAGTCCCCAGCCCGGAGCAGGGATCTACAATGAGCAGTTCTTC.

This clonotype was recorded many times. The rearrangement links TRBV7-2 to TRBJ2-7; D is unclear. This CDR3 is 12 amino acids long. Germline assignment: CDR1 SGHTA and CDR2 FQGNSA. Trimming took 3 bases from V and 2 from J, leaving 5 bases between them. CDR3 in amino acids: CASSFPPYEQYF. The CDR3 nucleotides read TGTGCCAGCAGCTTTCCCCCCTACGAGCAGTACTTC. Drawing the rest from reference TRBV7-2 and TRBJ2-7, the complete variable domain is GAGVSQSPSNKVTEKGKDVELRCDPISGHTALYWYRQSLGQGLEFLIYFQGNSAPDKSGLPSDRFSAERTGGSVSTLTIQRTQQEDSAVYLCASSFPPYEQYFGPGTRLTVT.

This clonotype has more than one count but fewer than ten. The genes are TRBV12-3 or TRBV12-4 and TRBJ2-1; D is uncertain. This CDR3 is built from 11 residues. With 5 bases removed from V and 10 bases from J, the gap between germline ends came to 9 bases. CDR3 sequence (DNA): TGTGCCAGCAGTCCCAGCAGGGAGCAGTTCTTC. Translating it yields CASSPSREQFF.

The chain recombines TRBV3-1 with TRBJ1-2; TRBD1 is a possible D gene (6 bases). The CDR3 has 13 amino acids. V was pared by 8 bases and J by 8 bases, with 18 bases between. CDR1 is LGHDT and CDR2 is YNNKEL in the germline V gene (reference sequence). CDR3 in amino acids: CASGGRTDGGYTF. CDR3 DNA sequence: TGTGCCAGCGGTGGGCGGACAGATGGAGGCTACACCTTC.

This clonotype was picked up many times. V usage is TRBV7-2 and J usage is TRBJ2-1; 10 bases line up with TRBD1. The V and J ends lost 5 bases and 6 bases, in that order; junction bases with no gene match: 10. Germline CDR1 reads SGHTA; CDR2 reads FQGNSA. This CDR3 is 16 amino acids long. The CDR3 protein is CASSLAPTGGLNEQFF. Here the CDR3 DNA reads TGTGCCAGCAGCCTCGCCCCGACAGGGGGCCTCAATGAGCAGTTCTTC.

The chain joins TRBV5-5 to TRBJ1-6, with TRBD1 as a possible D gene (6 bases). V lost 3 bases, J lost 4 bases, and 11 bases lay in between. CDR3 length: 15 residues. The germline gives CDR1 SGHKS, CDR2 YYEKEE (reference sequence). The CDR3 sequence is CASSSGTRYNSPLHF. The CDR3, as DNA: TGTGCCAGCAGCTCGGGGACACGATATAATTCACCCCTCCACTTT. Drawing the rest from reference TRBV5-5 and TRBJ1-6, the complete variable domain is DAGVTQSPTHLIKTRGQQVTLRCSPISGHKSVSWYQQVLGQGPQFIFQYYEKEERGRGNFPDRFSARQFPNYSSELNVNALLLGDSALYLCASSSGTRYNSPLHFGNGTRLTVT.

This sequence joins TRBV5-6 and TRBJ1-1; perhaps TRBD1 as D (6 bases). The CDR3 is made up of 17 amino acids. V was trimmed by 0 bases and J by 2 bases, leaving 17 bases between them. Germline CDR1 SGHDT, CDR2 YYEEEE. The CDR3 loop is CASSLGITGTKNTEAFF. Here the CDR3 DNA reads TGTGCCAGCAGCTTGGGGATCACCGGGACAAAAAACACTGAAGCTTTCTTT.

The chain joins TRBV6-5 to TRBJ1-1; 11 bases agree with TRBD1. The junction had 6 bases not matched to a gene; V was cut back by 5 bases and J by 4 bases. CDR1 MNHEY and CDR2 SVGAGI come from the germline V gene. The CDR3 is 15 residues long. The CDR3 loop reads CASSRVGTGGTEAFF. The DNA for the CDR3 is TGTGCCAGCAGTAGAGTAGGGACAGGGGGCACTGAAGCTTTCTTT.

The CDR3 here is CASSSFTAARGYTF. The CDR3, as DNA: TGTGCCAGCAGCTCCTTTACCGCGGCCCGCGGCTACACCTTC. V is TRBV6-5 and J is TRBJ1-2; no clear D gene. The CDR3 runs to 14 residues. V lost 6 bases and J lost 8, with 19 bases in between. Per the germline V gene, CDR1 is MNHEY and CDR2 is SVGAGI.